These T cell receptor beta chains were read from a single sample in a study of response to subunit inactivated influenza vaccine. TCRdb passed the RT-PCR reads through MiXCR, listing each CDR3 protein once. The table records approximately 250,000 distinct CDR3 sequences, more than 10% of them present only once. The sample consisted of non-naive T cells sorted from PBMCs, taken 14 to 15 days before vaccination. All receptors derive from a man aged 45-65 years who received an inactivated influenza vaccine. CDR3s leave out the opening cysteine and the closing phenylalanine or tryptophan.

>TRBJ1-2|TRBV29-1
TSYSPGRIDGYT
>TRBJ1-5|TRBV12-3/TRBV12-4
ASTLRQGLSQPQH
>TRBJ2-1|TRBV12-3/TRBV12-4
ASTTLVNEQF
>TRBJ2-5|TRBV7-2
ASSKKRGGVETQY
>TRBJ1-6|TRBV20-1
SAKALGQGANNSPLD
>TRBJ2-7|TRBV5-5
ASSSGQWFEQY
>TRBJ2-1|TRBV12-3/TRBV12-4
ASSGLDWTSYNEQF
>TRBJ2-3|TRBV7-6
ASSPARDTQY
>TRBJ2-3|TRBV18
ASSPSTFSQGPDTQY
>TRBJ2-1|TRBV6-2/TRBV6-3
ASSRGTSSEQF
>TRBJ2-3|TRBV5-1
ASSLGQVTDTQY
>TRBJ2-5|TRBV7-2
ASSLGAGAETQY
>TRBJ2-5|TRBV4-1
ASSQDLRTVETQY
>TRBJ2-1|TRBV13
ASSPVLAGVNEQF
>TRBJ1-1|TRBV3-1
ASSQGGDRGIEAF
>TRBJ1-4|TRBV9
ASSPTDRPGKLF
>TRBJ2-2|TRBV4-3
ASIPRELADVTGELF
>TRBJ2-7|TRBV14
ASSHRQGGDYEQY
>TRBJ2-7|TRBV20-1
SAIDSRRQY
>TRBJ1-2|TRBV15
ATSRQGNYGYT
>TRBJ2-1|TRBV20-1
SAIPTRKNEQF
>TRBJ2-1|TRBV20-1
SARDWLSGGAAEQF
>TRBJ2-1|TRBV2
ASSVMAFNEQF
>TRBJ1-1|TRBV5-1
ASSFKTGGTEAF
>TRBJ2-2|TRBV28
ASSFLAGTSGNTGELF
>TRBJ1-5|TRBV28
ASSFGLGSNQPQH
>TRBJ1-3|TRBV12-3/TRBV12-4
ASSYTGNSGNTIY
>TRBJ2-1|TRBV5-1
ASSRSGTGAYNEQF
>TRBJ1-3|TRBV27
ASSSGGPGNTIY